These T cell receptor beta chains were read from a single sample in a study of blood T cells in healthy people across ages. In TCRdb, the 5' RACE reads were re-called with MiXCR into one record per CDR3 protein. The sample lists about 1.8 million distinct CDR3 sequences; approximately 50% were seen once. Sequenced material: blood. The receptor set was obtained from a middle-aged woman in good health. Both conserved end residues are part of each CDR3. D genes are given only for firm matches. Size values are once, few and many counts, or a class for expanded clones, and some rows have none.

.	TRBV20-1	.	TRBJ1-1	TGCAGTGCCAAGTGGATGGGACATATGAACACTGAAGCTTTCTTT	CSAKWMGHMNTEAFF
.	TRBV6-1	.	TRBJ2-5	TGTGCCAGCAGTGATAACGGGTTGGAGACCCAGTACTTC	CASSDNGLETQYF
.	TRBV4-2	TRBD1	TRBJ2-7	TGTGCCAGCAGCCAAGAGGATACAGGGGCTAATTACGAGCAGTACTTC	CASSQEDTGANYEQYF
.	TRBV20-1	.	TRBJ2-5	TGCAGTGCTAGAGAGCCGGTATTGAGGGCCCAGTACTTC	CSAREPVLRAQYF
.	TRBV20-1	.	TRBJ2-3	TGCAGTGCCCCAGCAGTAACAGATACGCAGTATTTT	CSAPAVTDTQYF
once	TRBV7-8	.	TRBJ2-5	TGTGCCAGCAGCTTAGCGCCGAGGGGGTCTCAAGAGACCCAGTACTTC	CASSLAPRGSQETQYF
.	TRBV12-3/TRBV12-4	.	TRBJ1-2	TGTGCCAGCAGTTTAGGTCGAGGGGGAAACTATGGCTACACCTTC	CASSLGRGGNYGYTF
.	TRBV29-1	TRBD1	TRBJ1-1	TGCAGCGTTGTGGCCCCCGGGACAGGGGGCTGGGAAGCTTTCTTT	CSVVAPGTGGWEAFF
.	TRBV7-2	.	TRBJ1-1	TGTGCCAGCAGCCCCGGACTTATGGAAGCTTTCTTT	CASSPGLMEAFF
.	TRBV9	.	TRBJ2-3	TGTGCCAGCAGCGTGGGGACCTATGAAACTGATACGCAGTATTTT	CASSVGTYETDTQYF
few	TRBV6-6	.	TRBJ2-5	TGTGCCAGCAGCCGAGGGGTTCCTAAAGAGCAGTACTTC	CASSRGVPKEQYF
.	TRBV5-6	.	TRBJ2-4	TGTGCCAGCAGCTTACGAGGAAGAAACATTCAGTACTTC	CASSLRGRNIQYF
.	TRBV7-9	.	TRBJ2-5	TGTGCCACTCGCGGGGGACAGGTACAAGAGACCCAGTACTTC	CATRGGQVQETQYF
.	TRBV7-2	.	TRBJ2-5	TGTGCCAGCAGGCCAATGGGGGCACCAGAGACCCAGTACTTC	CASRPMGAPETQYF
.	TRBV5-1	TRBD2	TRBJ2-3	TGCGCCAGCAGCTTGGTTCGGACTAGCGGGGGACCTAGCACAGATACGCAGTATTTT	CASSLVRTSGGPSTDTQYF
few	TRBV6-6	TRBD1	TRBJ2-7	TGTGCCAGCAGTCACCGGGACAGCTACGAGCAGTACTTC	CASSHRDSYEQYF
many	TRBV7-2	TRBD1	TRBJ2-5	TGTGCCAGCAGCCCTAGGACAGGCCAAGAGACCCAGTACTTC	CASSPRTGQETQYF
.	TRBV20-1	TRBD1	TRBJ1-5	TGCAGTGCTAGTAGGCAGGGGGAGAGTCAGCCCCAGCATTTT	CSASRQGESQPQHF
.	TRBV3-1	.	TRBJ2-5	TGTGCCAGCAGCCAAGTACTAGTAGAGACCCAGTACTTC	CASSQVLVETQYF
.	TRBV6-2/TRBV6-3	.	TRBJ2-7	TGTGCCAGCAGTTACTCAATGGTGTCGAACGAGCAGTACTTC	CASSYSMVSNEQYF
.	TRBV6-5	TRBD1	TRBJ1-2	TGTGCCAGCAGCCAGGACAGGGGGCTCCTTAACTATGGCTACACCTTC	CASSQDRGLLNYGYTF
.	TRBV28	.	TRBJ2-3	TGTGCCAGCAGTGGGGGATTTGTGCAGTATTTT	CASSGGFVQYF
few	TRBV5-1	.	TRBJ2-1	TGCGCCAGCACTTCCACCTCCTACAATGAGCAGTTCTTC	CASTSTSYNEQFF
.	TRBV4-3	.	TRBJ2-2	TGCGCCAGCAGCCAAGATATGGCAGACTTAAGAAACATCGGGGAGCTGTTTTTT	CASSQDMADLRNIGELFF
.	TRBV18	TRBD1	TRBJ2-7	TGTGCCAGCTCAACCTCACAGGGGTCCTACGAGCAGTACTTC	CASSTSQGSYEQYF
.	TRBV11-1	TRBD1	TRBJ1-1	TGTGCCAGCAGCCGCGACAGGGTTGGCACTGAAGCTTTCTTT	CASSRDRVGTEAFF
.	TRBV29-1	.	TRBJ2-5	TGCAGCGTTACGGGGGTCTTATATCAAGAGACCCAGTACTTC	CSVTGVLYQETQYF
.	TRBV12-3/TRBV12-4	.	TRBJ2-5	TGTGCCGGCAGTCCCAGTAACGTGGCAGGCCCGCACCAAGCGACCCAGTACTTC	CAGSPSNVAGPHQATQYF
.	TRBV20-1	.	TRBJ1-5	TGCAGTGCTAGCCCCATTAATAGCAATCAGCCCCAGCATTTT	CSASPINSNQPQHF
.	TRBV4-3	.	TRBJ2-4	TGCGCCAGCAGCCACCACAGTACAGTCAAAAACATTCAGTACTTC	CASSHHSTVKNIQYF
.	TRBV4-1	TRBD1	TRBJ2-5	TGCGCCAGCAGCCAAGAGGACAGGGGGCCGGAGGAGACCCAGTACTTC	CASSQEDRGPEETQYF
.	TRBV20-1	TRBD1	TRBJ1-2	TGCAGTGCTGGACGTGACAGGGAGGAAAACTATGGCTACACCTTC	CSAGRDREENYGYTF
few	TRBV29-1	.	TRBJ1-1	TGCAGCGTTGTGGGTTTCAAACGAAACACTGAAGCTTTCTTT	CSVVGFKRNTEAFF
.	TRBV7-2	.	TRBJ1-2	TGTGCCAGCAGCTTAGGTTCCTCGGGTTTGCGGGGCTACACCTTC	CASSLGSSGLRGYTF
.	TRBV4-3	TRBD1	TRBJ2-7	TGCGCCAGCAGCCCCGCGGAGGGACAGGGGGTCTACGAGCAGTACTTC	CASSPAEGQGVYEQYF
few	TRBV7-2	.	TRBJ2-3	TGTGCCAGCAGCTTAAGGTGGGGGGAAGATACGCAGTATTTT	CASSLRWGEDTQYF
.	TRBV20-1	.	TRBJ2-7	TGCAGTGCTAGAGAGAGCCGTGGGACTTCTCGGTACTTC	CSARESRGTSRYF
.	TRBV4-2	TRBD1	TRBJ2-3	TGTGCCAGCAGCCAACGGGACAGGGGAGAAGGTACGCAGTATTTT	CASSQRDRGEGTQYF
.	TRBV5-1	.	TRBJ2-1	TGCGCCAGCAGCTGGGACCGGGAAGGGGAGTTCTTC	CASSWDREGEFF
once	TRBV28	TRBD2	TRBJ2-3	TGTGCCAGTCGGGAGCGGGGGGGCGACACAGATACGCAGTATTTT	CASRERGGDTDTQYF
.	TRBV28	.	TRBJ1-2	TGTGCCAGCAGTCCTCGGGTGAAGGGCTACACCTTC	CASSPRVKGYTF
few	TRBV27	.	TRBJ1-2	TGTGCCAGCGGTTTGGGCTATGGCTACACCTTC	CASGLGYGYTF
.	TRBV20-1	TRBD2	TRBJ2-4	TGCAGTGCTAGAGATAGCGGGGGCTTGGGGCAGTACTTC	CSARDSGGLGQYF
.	TRBV29-1	.	TRBJ2-3	TGCAGCGTTGTGCGGCCCCTCACAGATACGCAGTATTTT	CSVVRPLTDTQYF
.	TRBV6-2/TRBV6-3	.	TRBJ2-5	TGTGCCAGCAGTTATCTGACTAAGAGAGAGACCCAGTACTTC	CASSYLTKRETQYF
.	TRBV29-1	.	TRBJ1-1	TGCAGCGCCGAGAGGACGGAAGGCACTGAAGCTTTCTTT	CSAERTEGTEAFF
few	TRBV4-2	TRBD1	TRBJ2-3	TGTGCCAGCAGCCGCCTTGCACAGGGGGCAAGTTCGACAGATACGCAGTATTTT	CASSRLAQGASSTDTQYF
few	TRBV4-3	.	TRBJ1-2	TGCGCCAGCAGCCAAAAACACGGACAGATAAACTATGGCTACACCTTC	CASSQKHGQINYGYTF
.	TRBV7-2	.	TRBJ2-1	TGTGCCAGCAGCTTAGTCTGGCGGGATGAGCAGTTCTTC	CASSLVWRDEQFF
many	TRBV29-1	.	TRBJ2-5	TGCAGCGTCGCTGCAATAGAGACCCAGTACTTC	CSVAAIETQYF
.	TRBV4-1	.	TRBJ1-2	TGCGCCAGCAGCCAAGAACTGGCTAACTATGGCTACACCTTC	CASSQELANYGYTF
few	TRBV20-1	TRBD1	TRBJ1-2	TGCAGTGCTTTTTCCGGGACAGGGAACCCTAACTATGGCTACACCTTC	CSAFSGTGNPNYGYTF
few	TRBV27	.	TRBJ1-2	TGTGCCAGCAGCCCATCGCCAGGGGAGTACTATGGCTACACCTTC	CASSPSPGEYYGYTF